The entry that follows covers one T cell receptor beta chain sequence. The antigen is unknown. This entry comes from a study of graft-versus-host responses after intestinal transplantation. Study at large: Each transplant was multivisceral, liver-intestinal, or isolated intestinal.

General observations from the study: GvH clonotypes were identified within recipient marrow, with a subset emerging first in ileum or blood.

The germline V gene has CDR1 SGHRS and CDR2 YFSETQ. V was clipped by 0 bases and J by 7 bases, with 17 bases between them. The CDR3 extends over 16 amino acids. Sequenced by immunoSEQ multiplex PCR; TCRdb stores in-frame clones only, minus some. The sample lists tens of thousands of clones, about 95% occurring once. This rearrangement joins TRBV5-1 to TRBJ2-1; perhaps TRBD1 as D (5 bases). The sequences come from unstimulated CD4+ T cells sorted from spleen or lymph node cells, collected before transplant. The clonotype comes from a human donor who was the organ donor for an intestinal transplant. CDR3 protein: CASSLVRGELGNEQFF. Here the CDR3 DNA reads TGCGCCAGCAGCTTGGTAAGGGGCGAATTGGGGAATGAGCAGTTCTTC.